Each of the 23 T cell receptor beta chains below was sequenced from the same sample in a study of identical twins. MiXCR, run by TCRdb on the 5' RACE reads, gives a single entry per CDR3 protein. This table has 700,000 or so distinct CDR3 sequences, around 20% appearing once. This same sample was also taken into another study, of T cells expressing NK-cell markers.

Sequenced: PBMCs. The receptors derive from a woman aged 18-29 years in good health.

The chain links TRBV12-3 or TRBV12-4 to TRBJ2-2; D is ambiguous. Trimming cost V 5 bases and J 3 bases, with 10 bases left between them. This CDR3 is built from 14 residues. The CDR3 region is CASSPGLHTGELFF. The CDR3, as DNA: TGTGCCAGCAGTCCCGGGCTTCACACCGGGGAGCTGTTTTTT.

In this sample, this clonotype turned up a few times. V and J are TRBV7-2 and TRBJ2-7; D possibly corresponds to TRBD2 (6 bases). This CDR3 has 15 amino acids. Germline-derived CDR1 and CDR2 are SGHTA and FQGNSA. Trimming left V 1 base short and J 3 bases short, with 13 bases between. In DNA form, the CDR3 reads TGTGCCAGCAGCTTAGATGCGAGGGAGGTCTACGAGCAGTACTTC. Amino acids: CASSLDAREVYEQYF.

The rearrangement uses TRBV12-3 or TRBV12-4 and TRBJ2-1, with TRBD2 as a possible D gene (5 bases). The V and J ends lost 7 bases and 0 bases respectively, with 10 bases between them. This CDR3 spans 14 amino acids. CDR3 region: CASMRVSSYNEQFF. The CDR3 bases are TGTGCCAGCATGAGGGTCAGCTCCTACAATGAGCAGTTCTTC.

This clonotype was recorded many times. The rearrangement uses TRBV20-1 and TRBJ2-1, with D uncertain. Germline CDR1 DFQATT, CDR2 SNEGSKA (reference sequence). This CDR3 contains 13 residues. Trimming took off 2 bases at V and 0 bases at J, with 5 bases between the two ends. The CDR3, as DNA: TGCAGTGCTAGACCCCTCTCCTACAATGAGCAGTTCTTC. This translates into CSARPLSYNEQFF.

In this sample, this clonotype turned up a few times. Here the CDR3 reads CSAKQGLAEAFF. In DNA form, the CDR3 reads TGCAGTGCGAAACAGGGGCTGGCTGAAGCTTTCTTT. The chain joins TRBV20-1 to TRBJ1-1; TRBD1 aligns across 7 bases. The CDR3 length is 12 residues. J gave up 6 bases and V 6 bases, and 7 bases lay outside the gene matches. Germline V gene data show CDR1 as DFQATT and CDR2 as SNEGSKA (reference sequence).

The rearrangement joins TRBV6-4 to TRBJ2-3; D is perhaps TRBD2 (6 bases). Trimming pared 6 bases from V and 3 bases from J, leaving 16 bases between. CDR3 length: 15 residues. Germline V gives CDR1 MRHNA, CDR2 SNTAGT. This chain's CDR3 is CASRSTSRPTDTQYF. In DNA, the CDR3 is TGTGCCAGCAGGAGCACTAGCCGGCCAACAGATACGCAGTATTTT.

This chain uses TRBV5-1 with TRBJ2-3; D call uncertain. The V end lost 5 bases, the J end lost 0 bases, and 13 bases lay between the germline ends. The CDR3 runs to 15 residues. In germline, CDR1 is SGHRS, CDR2 YFSETQ. CDR3 DNA sequence: TGCGCCAGCAGTGTGAGAACCGCCAGCACAGATACGCAGTATTTT. Residues: CASSVRTASTDTQYF.

Ten or more counts support this clonotype. The rearrangement links TRBV7-9 to TRBJ1-1; D ambiguous. Germline V gives CDR1 SEHNR, CDR2 FQNEAQ (reference sequence). The V end was cut by 3 bases, the J end by 6 bases, with 5 bases between. The CDR3 length is 11 residues. For the CDR3, the DNA is TGTGCCAGCAGCTTGAGCCCTGAAGCTTTCTTT. Protein product: CASSLSPEAFF.

V usage is TRBV20-1 and J usage is TRBJ2-7; 8 bases line up with TRBD2. Germline V gene sequence: CDR1 DFQATT, CDR2 SNEGSKA (reference sequence). The CDR3 runs 15 residues. The V gene end was trimmed by 4 bases and the J gene end by 0 bases; junction bases not matched to a gene: 8. CDR3 coding DNA: TGCAGTGCTATTCCTCGGGAGGGGGTCTCCTACGAGCAGTACTTC. Protein sequence: CSAIPREGVSYEQYF.

The V and J genes are TRBV29-1 and TRBJ1-2; D call uncertain. Trimming took off 4 bases at V and 4 bases at J, with 10 bases between the two ends. This CDR3 is built from 12 residues. Germline loops: CDR1 SQVTM, CDR2 ANQGSEA. The CDR3 is CSVVKGLYGYTF. The CDR3 DNA reads TGCAGCGTTGTAAAAGGGCTCTATGGCTACACCTTC.

A few counts support this clonotype. V gene TRBV5-1 combines with J gene TRBJ2-6; the match to TRBD1 covers 8 bases. Trimming at V came to 2 bases and at J to 1 base, leaving 8 bases not matched to a gene. Germline CDR1 SGHRS, CDR2 YFSETQ. The CDR3 sequence is 18 residues long. Here the CDR3 reads CASSFYTGGSSGANVLTF. As DNA, the CDR3 is TGCGCCAGCAGCTTTTATACAGGGGGTTCTTCTGGGGCCAACGTCCTGACTTTC.

The CDR3, as DNA: TGTGCCAGCAGCCCTCGAGCTTGGGAGTCTGGGGCCAACGTCCTGACTTTC. Translating it yields CASSPRAWESGANVLTF. The V and J genes are TRBV9 and TRBJ2-6; TRBD2 might be the D (5 bases). The length of the CDR3 is 17 residues. The germline gives CDR1 SGDLS, CDR2 YYNGEE. V was pared by 4 bases and J by 1 base, with 15 bases between.

This clonotype has ten or more counts. The chain employs TRBV7-9 and TRBJ1-1; 7 bases map to TRBD1. The CDR3 contains 13 residues. V dropped 5 bases and J dropped 3; count of bases not matched to a gene: 3. The V gene's germline CDR1 is SEHNR and CDR2 FQNEAQ (reference sequence). The CDR3 spells CASSRQGDTEAFF. In nucleotides, the CDR3 is TGTGCCAGCAGCCGACAGGGTGACACTGAAGCTTTCTTT.

The chain links TRBV18 to TRBJ1-1, with D uncertain. CDR3 length: 12 amino acids. Germline assignment: CDR1 KGHSH and CDR2 LQKENI. V lost 10 bases and J 1 base, leaving 10 bases between the germline ends. CDR3 sequence (DNA): TGTGCCACCGCGGTTGGGAACACTGAAGCTTTCTTT. This sequence encodes CATAVGNTEAFF.

The V and J genes are TRBV12-3 or TRBV12-4 and TRBJ1-3; D gene ambiguous. V gave up 3 bases and J gave up 4 bases, with 4 bases separating them. This CDR3 has 12 residues. DNA for the CDR3: TGTGCCAGCAGTTTCCAGGGAAACACCATATATTTT. This encodes CASSFQGNTIYF.

This clonotype was detected a few times. The chain combines TRBV7-3 with TRBJ2-3; D unresolved. The CDR3 consists of 14 residues. Germline V gene data show CDR1 as SGHTA and CDR2 as FQGTGA. V lost 3 bases to trimming and J lost 2 bases, with 9 bases between them. CDR3 nucleotides: TGTGCCAGCAGCTTTAAGTCACTCACAGATACGCAGTATTTT. Translated, it gives CASSFKSLTDTQYF. Full variable domain (rest looked up from reference TRBV7-3 and TRBJ2-3): GAGVSQTPSNKVTEKGKYVELRCDPISGHTALYWYRQSLGQGPEFLIYFQGTGAADDSGLPNDRFFAVRPEGSVSTLKIQRTERGDSAVYLCASSFKSLTDTQYFGPGTRLTVL.

This clonotype was detected only a few times. This rearrangement joins TRBV7-9 to TRBJ1-3; the D is unclear. V shed 5 bases and J shed 2 bases, with 10 bases lying between them. CDR1 and CDR2 (germline): SEHNR, FQNEAQ (reference sequence). The CDR3 is 14 amino acids. The CDR3 protein is CASSGRLTGNTIYF. The CDR3 bases are TGTGCCAGCAGCGGCAGACTTACTGGAAACACCATATATTTT. The full variable domain, in which reference TRBV7-9 and TRBJ1-3 provide the parts outside the CDR3, is DTGVSQNPRHKITKRGQNVTFRCDPISEHNRLYWYRQTLGQGPEFLTYFQNEAQLEKSRLLSDRFSAERPKGSFSTLEIQRTEQGDSAMYLCASSGRLTGNTIYFGEGSWLTVV.

The chain uses TRBV12-5 and TRBJ2-1; TRBD2 matches at 11 bases. Germline V lookup: CDR1 LGHNT, CDR2 FRNRAP. V dropped 0 bases and J dropped 8; count of bases not matched to a gene: 3. This CDR3 is 15 amino acids long. CDR3 amino acids: CASGLVLAGAHEQFF. The CDR3 DNA sequence: TGTGCTAGTGGTTTGGTACTAGCGGGGGCCCATGAGCAGTTCTTC.

The rearrangement uses TRBV20-1 and TRBJ2-2; the match to TRBD2 covers 10 bases. V dropped 2 bases and J dropped 2; count of bases not matched to a gene: 11. CDR1 and CDR2 (germline): DFQATT, SNEGSKA (reference sequence). The CDR3 length is 18 residues. The CDR3 bases are TGCAGTGCTAGAAGTCCTAGCGGGAGAGGGGCAAACACCGGGGAGCTGTTTTTT. The encoded protein is CSARSPSGRGANTGELFF.

This clonotype was recorded many times. The chain joins TRBV12-3 or TRBV12-4 to TRBJ2-1; weak D call: TRBD1 (5 bases). The ends were cut back, 5 bases at V and 2 bases at J, with 13 bases in the middle. This CDR3 comprises 15 residues. The CDR3 protein is CASSRTQGTYNEQFF. The CDR3 coding sequence is TGTGCCAGCAGTCGGACCCAGGGAACCTACAATGAGCAGTTCTTC.

This clonotype showed up many times. J is TRBJ2-1 and V is TRBV12-3 or TRBV12-4, with 9 bases fitting TRBD2. V was pared by 5 bases and J by 7 bases, with 12 bases of the junction left unmatched. This CDR3 has 16 residues. This CDR3 reads CASSPFSGGSDNEQFF. CDR3 nucleotide sequence: TGTGCCAGCAGTCCTTTTAGCGGGGGATCAGATAATGAGCAGTTCTTC.

V and J are TRBV20-1 and TRBJ2-5; possibly TRBD2 for D (5 bases). The CDR3 contains 15 residues. V was clipped by 3 bases and J by 0 bases, with 14 bases between them. Looked up from germline, CDR1 is DFQATT and CDR2 is SNEGSKA (reference sequence). For the CDR3, the DNA is TGCAGTGCTAGTCCTCGTCTGGGAGACCAAGAGACCCAGTACTTC. Protein sequence: CSASPRLGDQETQYF.

CDR3 nucleotides: TGTGCCAGCAGTTACAGCCTGAACACCGGGGAGCTGTTTTTT. This sequence encodes CASSYSLNTGELFF. V usage is TRBV6-2 or TRBV6-3 and J usage is TRBJ2-2; no clear D. This CDR3 spans 14 amino acids. Germline assignment: CDR1 MNHEY and CDR2 SVGEGT. Trimming left V 2 bases short and J 1 base short, with 5 bases between.